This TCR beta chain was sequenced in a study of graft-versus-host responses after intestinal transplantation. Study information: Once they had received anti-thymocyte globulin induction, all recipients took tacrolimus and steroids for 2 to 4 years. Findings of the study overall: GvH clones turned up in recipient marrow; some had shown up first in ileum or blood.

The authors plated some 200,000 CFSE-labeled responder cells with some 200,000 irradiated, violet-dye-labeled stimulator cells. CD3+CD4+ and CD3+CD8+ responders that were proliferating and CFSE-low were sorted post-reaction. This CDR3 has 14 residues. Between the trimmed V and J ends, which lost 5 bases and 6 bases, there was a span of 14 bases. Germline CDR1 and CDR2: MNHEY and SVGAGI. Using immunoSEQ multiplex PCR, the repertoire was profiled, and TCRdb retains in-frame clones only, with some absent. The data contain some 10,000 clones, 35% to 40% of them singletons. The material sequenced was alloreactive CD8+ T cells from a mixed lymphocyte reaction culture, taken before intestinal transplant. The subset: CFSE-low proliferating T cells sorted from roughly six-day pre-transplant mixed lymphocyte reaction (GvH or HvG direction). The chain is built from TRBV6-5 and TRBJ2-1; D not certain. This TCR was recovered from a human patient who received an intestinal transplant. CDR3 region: CASSVGSPPNEQFF. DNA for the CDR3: TGTGCCAGCAGTGTCGGGTCCCCCCCCAATGAGCAGTTCTTC.